The 23 T cell receptor beta chains given below trace back to one sample, sequenced in a study of blood T cell repertoires in COVID-19. Assay used: immunoSEQ multiplex PCR; TCRdb lists only in-frame clones, some missing. The profile shows about 410,000 clones, approximately 91% of them singletons. Sequencing used peripheral blood. The receptors were sampled from a middle-aged woman with COVID-19, enrolled during active disease.

V and J are TRBV27 and TRBJ2-1; 9 nucleotides line up with TRBD2. J lost 10 bases, V lost 8 bases, and 18 bases had no gene match. Germline V lookup: CDR1 MNHEY, CDR2 SMNVEV (reference sequence). There are 16 residues in the CDR3. The CDR3 reads CASHSPGAGGPSEQFF. CDR3 DNA: TGTGCCAGCCACTCCCCGGGGGCGGGAGGGCCTAGCGAGCAGTTCTTC.

The V and J genes are TRBV5-1 and TRBJ2-5, with TRBD1 identical over 7 bases. The CDR3 is made up of 16 amino acids. Germline V gene lookup returns CDR1 SGHRS and CDR2 YFSETQ. V gave up 0 bases and J gave up 5 bases; unmatched junction bases: 10. The CDR3 loop is CASSLGGQPVGETQYF. In DNA, the CDR3 is TGCGCCAGCAGCTTGGGGGGACAGCCGGTTGGGGAGACCCAGTACTTC.

This clone was detected a few times. The V gene is TRBV28, the J gene TRBJ2-3, with D unresolved. Trimming took 5 bases from V and 1 from J, leaving 13 bases between them. This CDR3 is built from 15 residues. CDR1 and CDR2 from the germline V gene are MDHEN and SYDVKM. As DNA, the CDR3 is TGTGCCAGCAGTCAGATCCGGAGCGGCACAGATACGCAGTATTTT. Translating it yields CASSQIRSGTDTQYF.

This clone has only one observation. The genes are TRBV9 and TRBJ2-2; a possible D gene is TRBD2 (5 bases). Germline V CDR1 and CDR2: SGDLS, YYNGEE. This CDR3 contains 14 residues. Trimming took off 2 bases at V and 5 bases at J, with 10 bases between the two ends. The CDR3 DNA reads TGTGCCAGCAGCGTCGGACTGGGTACCGGGGAGCTGTTTTTT. Protein: CASSVGLGTGELFF.

V and J are TRBV29-1 and TRBJ1-2; the match to TRBD1 covers 9 bases. This CDR3 is 13 amino acids long. V was clipped by 3 bases and J by 8 bases; unmatched bases: 7. CDR1 and CDR2 from the germline V gene are SQVTM and ANQGSEA. The CDR3 region is CSVERGQGVGYTF. Here the CDR3 DNA reads TGCAGCGTTGAGAGGGGACAGGGTGTAGGCTACACCTTC.

The chain uses TRBV15 and TRBJ1-4; TRBD1 might be the D (6 bases). This CDR3 region has 15 residues. Germline loops: CDR1 LNHNV, CDR2 YYDKDF (reference sequence). Trimming took 0 bases from V and 6 from J, leaving 11 bases between them. The CDR3 is CATSRDGGADEKLFF. CDR3 nucleotides: TGTGCCACCAGCAGAGATGGGGGGGCAGATGAAAAACTGTTTTTT.

The rearrangement links TRBV29-1 to TRBJ1-2; TRBD1 agrees at 7 bases. Germline CDR1 is SQVTM and CDR2 is ANQGSEA. The CDR3 covers 14 residues. Trimming took 2 bases from V and 4 from J; bases not matched to a gene: 7. For the CDR3, the DNA is TGCAGCGTTGAAATTTACAGGGGTAGCTATGGCTACACCTTC. Translated, it gives CSVEIYRGSYGYTF.

The DNA of the CDR3 is TGTGCCGTAAAAAAAGAGAGGGGGGGATCGACCGGGGAGCTGTTTTTT. Its protein is CAVKKERGGSTGELFF. The chain recombines TRBV27 with TRBJ2-2; weak D call: TRBD2 (7 bases). Germline assignment: CDR1 MNHEY and CDR2 SMNVEV (reference sequence). The V and J ends lost 11 bases and 5 bases respectively, with 24 bases between them. The CDR3 consists of 16 residues.

V is TRBV12-5 and J is TRBJ1-2; TRBD1 is a possible D gene (5 bases). CDR1 and CDR2 (germline): LGHNT, FRNRAP. Trimming shortened V by 0 bases and J by 0 bases, and 17 bases separated the two germline ends. The CDR3 is made up of 18 amino acids. The CDR3 DNA reads TGTGCTAGTGGTTTGGTACTAAGGGGTTTGGCACCTAACTATGGCTACACCTTC. This encodes CASGLVLRGLAPNYGYTF.

The chain couples TRBV27 to TRBJ1-2; no clear D gene. From germline, CDR1 is MNHEY and CDR2 SMNVEV (reference sequence). V shed 2 bases and J shed 6 bases, with 13 bases lying between them. The CDR3 runs to 14 residues. CDR3 nucleotides: TGTGCCAGCAGTTTAATCCCCGCTCGCGATGGCTACACCTTC. Translation gives CASSLIPARDGYTF.

The rearrangement uses TRBV27 and TRBJ2-7, with D perhaps matching TRBD2 (5 bases). Germline loops: CDR1 MNHEY, CDR2 SMNVEV (reference sequence). The germline V and J ends were trimmed by 1 base and 0 bases, with 10 bases remaining between them. The CDR3 spans 15 residues. The CDR3: CASSLLSSLSYEQYF. The CDR3, as DNA: TGTGCCAGCAGTTTATTGTCTAGCCTCTCCTACGAGCAGTACTTC.

The rearrangement links TRBV7-2 to TRBJ1-5, with 7 bases aligning to TRBD1. V lost 5 bases, J lost 6 bases, and 10 bases stayed unmatched. The CDR3 covers 15 residues. Germline V gives CDR1 SGHTA, CDR2 FQGNSA. Here the CDR3 reads CASSPPGQSAQPQHF. The CDR3 DNA follows: TGTGCCAGCAGCCCCCCGGGACAGTCAGCTCAGCCCCAGCATTTT.

CDR3 region: CASSPPGQFEQYF. The CDR3 coding sequence is TGTGCCAGCTCACCACCGGGCCAGTTCGAGCAGTACTTC. The rearrangement links TRBV18 to TRBJ2-7; D gene unclear. This CDR3 comprises 13 residues. Trimming shortened V by 0 bases and J by 6 bases, and 9 bases separated the two germline ends. From germline, CDR1 is KGHSH and CDR2 LQKENI.

This clone was observed a single time. The rearrangement uses TRBV29-1 and TRBJ2-3; the D gene is possibly TRBD2 (6 bases). V gave up 3 bases and J gave up 4 bases, with 17 bases separating them. Germline lookup yields CDR1 SQVTM and CDR2 ANQGSEA. The CDR3 has 15 amino acids. CDR3 in DNA: TGCAGCGTTGACGGCGGGCATGGAGGGCCAGATACGCAGTATTTT. Its protein is CSVDGGHGGPDTQYF.

The genes are TRBV28 and TRBJ2-2, with D possibly matching TRBD2 (6 bases). Germline values: CDR1 MDHEN, CDR2 SYDVKM. This CDR3 has 15 residues. V lost 2 bases to trimming and J lost 4 bases, with 11 bases between them. In DNA, the CDR3 is TGTGCCAGCAGTTTACGGCCGCGGGGCACCGGGGAGCTGTTTTTT. As protein: CASSLRPRGTGELFF.

The count of this clone is one. The chain carries TRBV29-1 and TRBJ2-7; maybe TRBD2 (6 bases). The CDR3 is 13 residues long. Trimming took off 8 bases at V and 6 bases at J, with 20 bases between the two ends. Germline loops: CDR1 SQVTM, CDR2 ANQGSEA. The CDR3: CSTREGGDGEQYF. In DNA, the CDR3 is TGCAGCACCCGTGAGGGCGGGGATGGCGAGCAGTACTTC.

The chain combines TRBV12-3 or TRBV12-4 with TRBJ1-1; TRBD1 matches at 11 bases. J was trimmed by 8 bases and V by 3 bases; bases with no gene match: 2. This CDR3 has 13 amino acids. CDR3 amino acids: CASSFRDRGEAFF. The CDR3 region has the DNA TGTGCCAGCAGTTTTAGGGACAGGGGGGAAGCTTTCTTT.

Remarks on this clone: Other DNA sequences within the sample encode an identical CDR3. V usage is TRBV4-1 and J usage is TRBJ2-7; 13 positions agree with TRBD2. This CDR3 has 15 residues. The V gene's germline CDR1 is MGHRA and CDR2 YSYEKL. V lost 3 bases, J lost 1 base, and 0 bases stayed unmatched. CDR3: CASSQGLAGSYEQYF. In DNA form, the CDR3 reads TGCGCCAGCAGCCAGGGACTAGCGGGATCCTACGAGCAGTACTTC.

The rearrangement links TRBV28 to TRBJ1-2; no firm D call. Looked up from germline, CDR1 is MDHEN and CDR2 is SYDVKM. Trimming took 10 bases from V and 5 from J, leaving 14 bases between them. This CDR3 is 12 amino acids long. CDR3 DNA: TGTGCCACCCAAAGACAAATTTATGGCTACACCTTC. Translating it yields CATQRQIYGYTF.

The V call is TRBV6-2 or TRBV6-3, the J call TRBJ1-5; no reliable D call. The CDR3 length is 17 residues. V was trimmed by 2 bases and J by 0 bases, leaving 14 bases between them. Germline V lookup: CDR1 MNHEY, CDR2 SVGEGT. The CDR3 region is CASSYPSGEYSNQPQHF. DNA for the CDR3: TGTGCCAGCAGTTACCCTTCCGGAGAATATAGCAATCAGCCCCAGCATTTT.

The chain has TRBV5-4 and TRBJ2-3; 14 positions match TRBD2. CDR3 length equals 16 residues. Looked up from germline, CDR1 is SGHNT and CDR2 is YYREEE (reference sequence). J gave up 2 bases and V 4 bases, and 3 bases lay outside the gene matches. In DNA, the CDR3 is TGTGCCAGCAGCCAGACTAGCGGGGGGGCCACAGATACGCAGTATTTT. Translation gives CASSQTSGGATDTQYF.

The V and J genes are TRBV19 and TRBJ1-1; no reliable D call. V shed 8 bases and J shed 3 bases, with 13 bases lying between them. Germline V gene data show CDR1 as LNHDA and CDR2 as SQIVND (reference sequence). There are 13 residues in the CDR3. The CDR3 sequence is CASAGVGYTEAFF. The DNA of the CDR3 is TGTGCCAGTGCCGGGGTGGGGTACACTGAAGCTTTCTTT.

The V gene is TRBV4-3, the J gene TRBJ2-7, with 8 bases aligning to TRBD1. The length of the CDR3 is 14 residues. Germline CDR1 is LGHNA and CDR2 is YSLEER. V lost 5 bases, J lost 6 bases, and 9 bases stayed unmatched. CDR3 sequence: CASSMTGAAGEQYF. CDR3 coding DNA: TGCGCCAGCAGCATGACAGGGGCCGCCGGCGAGCAGTACTTC.